This is a list of T cell receptor beta chains from one sample in a study of shared clonotypes between healthy human individuals. Repertoires were generated with immunoSEQ multiplex PCR, while TCRdb's copy carries only in-frame clones and drops some. The table records 2,500,000 or so clones, around 90% of them present only once. The specimen sequenced was naive CD4+ T cells from PBMCs. These receptors all come from a man aged 18-30 years in good health. Some clones in this sample may be carry-over from other donors' samples. Both conserved end residues are part of each CDR3. Fields, in order: CDR3 protein, CDR3 DNA, clone size, D gene, J gene, V gene. D genes are given only for firm matches. A row's size may be missing; if present it is once, few, many or a size class.

CDR3: CASSVEAGVSSNEQFF
DNA: TGTGCCAGCAGCGTAGAGGCTGGGGTCTCCTCCAATGAGCAGTTCTTC
size: once
D: NA
J: TRBJ2-1
V: TRBV9

CDR3: CASSLEINTGELFF
DNA: TGCGCCAGCAGCTTGGAGATTAACACCGGGGAGCTGTTTTTT
size: NA
D: NA
J: TRBJ2-2
V: TRBV5-1

CDR3: CAISAVGSYNEQFF
DNA: TGTGCCATCAGTGCCGTGGGGTCCTACAATGAGCAGTTCTTC
size: NA
D: NA
J: TRBJ2-1
V: TRBV10-3

CDR3: CASGEASVYGYTF
DNA: TGTGCCAGCGGGGAGGCTTCAGTCTATGGCTACACCTTC
size: NA
D: NA
J: TRBJ1-2
V: TRBV7-2

CDR3: CASSVSRGTEAFF
DNA: TGTGCCAGCAGCGTTAGCAGGGGCACTGAAGCTTTCTTT
size: NA
D: NA
J: TRBJ1-1
V: TRBV9

CDR3: CASSRRDRVNSPLHF
DNA: TGTGCCAGCAGTCGCCGGGACAGGGTTAATTCACCCCTCCACTTT
size: NA
D: TRBD1
J: TRBJ1-6
V: TRBV6-5

CDR3: CASSRGLTSTDTQYF
DNA: TGTGCCAGCAGCCGCGGGCTTACTAGCACAGATACGCAGTATTTT
size: NA
D: NA
J: TRBJ2-3
V: TRBV7-2

CDR3: CASSDPGGPEKLFF
DNA: TGCGCCAGCAGTGACCCAGGGGGGCCAGAAAAACTGTTTTTT
size: NA
D: TRBD1
J: TRBJ1-4
V: TRBV10-2

CDR3: CASSPFWASGAYNEQFF
DNA: TGTGCCAGCAGCCCGTTCTGGGCTAGCGGGGCTTACAATGAGCAGTTCTTC
size: once
D: TRBD2
J: TRBJ2-1
V: TRBV4-2

CDR3: CASSFRQGRNEQFF
DNA: TGTGCCAGCAGCTTTCGACAGGGTCGGAATGAGCAGTTCTTC
size: NA
D: TRBD1
J: TRBJ2-1
V: TRBV7-2

CDR3: CASSEAWTDGEQYF
DNA: TGTGCCAGCAGCGAAGCCTGGACCGACGGGGAGCAGTACTTC
size: NA
D: NA
J: TRBJ2-7
V: TRBV7-9

CDR3: CASSLGAPNQPQHF
DNA: TGTGCCAGCAGCCTTGGGGCACCTAATCAGCCCCAGCATTTT
size: few
D: NA
J: TRBJ1-5
V: TRBV7-9

CDR3: CASRDGLDRYNEQFF
DNA: TGTGCCAGCAGAGATGGGCTGGACCGCTACAATGAGCAGTTCTTC
size: NA
D: NA
J: TRBJ2-1
V: TRBV6-1

CDR3: CASSEGRSYGELFF
DNA: TGTGCCAGCAGCGAGGGGCGGTCTTACGGGGAGCTGTTTTTT
size: NA
D: NA
J: TRBJ2-2
V: TRBV11-3

CDR3: CASSPPGTLNTEAFF
DNA: TGTGCCAGCAGTCCCCCAGGGACACTGAACACTGAAGCTTTCTTT
size: NA
D: NA
J: TRBJ1-1
V: TRBV28

CDR3: CASSRAGGEQYF
DNA: TGTGCCAGCAGCCGGGCGGGGGGCGAGCAGTACTTC
size: NA
D: TRBD2
J: TRBJ2-7
V: TRBV11-3

CDR3: CASRDRKGGRYEQYF
DNA: TGTGCCAGCCGGGACCGGAAAGGGGGTCGGTACGAGCAGTACTTC
size: NA
D: NA
J: TRBJ2-7
V: TRBV28

CDR3: CASSYWGTGGYEQYF
DNA: TGTGCCAGCAGTTACTGGGGGACAGGGGGCTACGAGCAGTACTTC
size: NA
D: TRBD1
J: TRBJ2-7
V: TRBV6-5

CDR3: CASSEWGLYNEQFF
DNA: TGTGCCAGCAGTGAATGGGGACTCTACAATGAGCAGTTCTTC
size: NA
D: NA
J: TRBJ2-1
V: TRBV6-1

CDR3: CASTREGNEKLFF
DNA: TGCGCCAGCACGAGGGAGGGGAATGAAAAACTGTTTTTT
size: NA
D: NA
J: TRBJ1-4
V: TRBV5-1

CDR3: CASAPPGTSVNNEQFF
DNA: TGTGCCAGCGCGCCGCCCGGGACTAGCGTCAACAATGAGCAGTTCTTC
size: NA
D: TRBD2
J: TRBJ2-1
V: TRBV11-2

CDR3: CASFGRWDSPLHF
DNA: TGTGCCAGCTTCGGACGTTGGGATTCACCCCTCCACTTT
size: NA
D: NA
J: TRBJ1-6
V: TRBV2

CDR3: CASSNGTDNQPQHF
DNA: TGCGCCAGCAGCAACGGGACAGATAATCAGCCCCAGCATTTT
size: NA
D: TRBD1
J: TRBJ1-5
V: TRBV5-1

CDR3: CASSLRQGTYQPQHF
DNA: TGTGCCAGCAGCCTAAGACAGGGTACCTATCAGCCCCAGCATTTT
size: NA
D: TRBD1
J: TRBJ1-5
V: TRBV2

CDR3: CASSLEGQGLSYEQYF
DNA: TGCGCCAGCAGCTTGGAGGGACAGGGATTATCTTACGAGCAGTACTTC
size: NA
D: TRBD1
J: TRBJ2-7
V: TRBV5-1

CDR3: CASSEGREAFF
DNA: TGTGCCAGCAGTGAAGGCAGGGAGGCTTTCTTT
size: NA
D: NA
J: TRBJ1-1
V: TRBV6-1

CDR3: CASSQTGSTAGNTIYF
DNA: TGTGCCAGCAGCCAAACAGGGTCTACTGCTGGAAACACCATATATTTT
size: NA
D: NA
J: TRBJ1-3
V: TRBV5-5

CDR3: CASSYPRYNEQFF
DNA: TGTGCCAGCAGCTACCCTCGCTACAATGAGCAGTTCTTC
size: NA
D: NA
J: TRBJ2-1
V: TRBV5-4

CDR3: CASSPNRGTGYTF
DNA: TGTGCCAGCAGTCCAAACAGGGGGACGGGCTACACCTTC
size: NA
D: TRBD1
J: TRBJ1-2
V: TRBV27

CDR3: CASSPGPGQMNTEAFF
DNA: TGTGCCAGCAGCCCAGGTCCAGGACAGATGAACACTGAAGCTTTCTTT
size: NA
D: NA
J: TRBJ1-1
V: TRBV5-6

CDR3: CASSIGGSGETQYF
DNA: TGTGCCAGTAGTATAGGAGGGAGCGGGGAGACCCAGTACTTC
size: NA
D: NA
J: TRBJ2-5
V: TRBV19

CDR3: CASSVYRVPYEQYF
DNA: TGTGCCAGCAGCGTATACAGGGTCCCCTACGAGCAGTACTTC
size: once
D: NA
J: TRBJ2-7
V: TRBV9

CDR3: CSVDPRTGKEAFF
DNA: TGCAGCGTTGACCCCCGGACAGGGAAAGAAGCTTTCTTT
size: NA
D: TRBD1
J: TRBJ1-1
V: TRBV29-1

CDR3: CASSFSGANYGYTF
DNA: TGTGCCAGCAGTTTCTCAGGGGCAAACTATGGCTACACCTTC
size: NA
D: NA
J: TRBJ1-2
V: TRBV28

CDR3: CASWQAPEDSYEQYF
DNA: TGCGCCAGCTGGCAGGCCCCCGAGGACAGCTACGAGCAGTACTTC
size: NA
D: NA
J: TRBJ2-7
V: TRBV23-1

CDR3: CASTGLETDTQYF
DNA: TGCGCCAGCACGGGGCTAGAGACAGATACGCAGTATTTT
size: NA
D: NA
J: TRBJ2-3
V: TRBV5-1